The 10 T cell receptor beta chains reported below all come from one sample, sequenced in a study. TCRdb re-analysed the RT-PCR reads in MiXCR, keeping a single row per CDR3 protein. The data show about 680,000 distinct CDR3 sequences, around 14% seen once. Sequencing used memory CD4+ T cells from blood. The receptor set was obtained from a female donor in good health, serving as a healthy control.

This clonotype was detected ten times or more. The chain combines TRBV4-2 with TRBJ2-7; TRBD2 matches at 14 bases. Per the germline V gene, CDR1 is LGHNA and CDR2 is YNFKEQ. The CDR3 covers 15 residues. V lost 3 bases, J lost 5 bases, and 3 bases stayed unmatched. CDR3 protein: CASSHGTSGSNEQYF. CDR3 nucleotides: TGTGCCAGCAGCCATGGGACTAGCGGGAGTAACGAGCAGTACTTC.

This clonotype has more than one count but fewer than ten. The V call is TRBV5-4, the J call TRBJ2-1; 7 bases align to TRBD2. The CDR3 loop spans 13 amino acids. V lost 4 bases to trimming and J lost 7 bases; unmatched junction nucleotides: 5. The germline gives CDR1 SGHNT, CDR2 YYREEE (reference sequence). The CDR3 loop is CASSETSSNEQFF. For the CDR3, the DNA is TGTGCCAGCAGCGAGACTAGCTCTAATGAGCAGTTCTTC.

This clonotype was seen a handful of times. The chain couples TRBV6-5 to TRBJ1-5, with D hard to call. CDR1 and CDR2 from the germline V gene are MNHEY and SVGAGI. Trimming cost V 4 bases and J 0 bases, with 10 bases left between them. The CDR3 has 15 amino acids. The CDR3 reads CASSLTSYSNQPQHF. The CDR3 DNA is TGTGCCAGCAGTTTGACCAGTTATAGCAATCAGCCCCAGCATTTT.

In its sample, this clonotype was seen a few times. The rearrangement links TRBV6-1 to TRBJ2-7, with D hard to call. CDR1 and CDR2 (germline): MNHNS, SASEGT. V lost 6 bases and J 4 bases, leaving 10 bases between the germline ends. The CDR3 is made up of 12 amino acids. The CDR3 loop reads CASRPQAYEQYF. CDR3 sequence (DNA): TGTGCCAGCAGACCCCAAGCGTACGAGCAGTACTTC.

This clonotype was found many times. The V gene is TRBV5-8, the J gene TRBJ2-3; tentative D call: TRBD2 (5 bases). Germline-derived CDR1 and CDR2 are SGHTS and YDEGEE. The CDR3 extends over 15 amino acids. The ends were cut back, 7 bases at V and 3 bases at J, with 18 bases in the middle. Written as DNA, the CDR3 is TGTGCCAGCGGAATACTGGACTTTGGGACAGATACGCAGTATTTT. Its translation: CASGILDFGTDTQYF.

The CDR3 loop is CASSPRTGHMNTEAFF. The CDR3 region has the DNA TGTGCCAGCAGTCCAAGGACAGGTCATATGAACACTGAAGCTTTCTTT. The chain combines TRBV6-5 with TRBJ1-1; 7 bases are shared with TRBD1. With V trimmed by 5 bases and J by 0 bases, 9 bases remained unmatched. The CDR3 totals 16 residues. Germline CDR1 reads MNHEY; CDR2 reads SVGAGI.

In this sample, this clonotype turned up a few times. The V call is TRBV7-2, the J call TRBJ2-7, with a tentative D call TRBD1 (6 bases). This CDR3 comprises 13 residues. V dropped 4 bases and J dropped 7 bases, with 14 bases sitting between them. CDR1 and CDR2 from the germline V gene are SGHTA and FQGNSA. DNA of the CDR3: TGTGCCAGCAGCTCGTACAGGGCAAGTGAGCAGTACTTC. Protein product: CASSSYRASEQYF.

The chain couples TRBV20-1 to TRBJ2-1, with 7 bases that match TRBD1. The V gene end was trimmed by 1 base and the J gene end by 1 base; junction bases not matched to a gene: 10. Germline V gives CDR1 DFQATT, CDR2 SNEGSKA (reference sequence). The CDR3 totals 17 residues. CDR3 DNA sequence: TGCAGTGCTAGAGTTCACAGGGGTACGACTTCCTACAATGAGCAGTTCTTC. Translated: CSARVHRGTTSYNEQFF.

This clonotype appeared a few times. The rearrangement links TRBV30 to TRBJ1-1; D remains unclear. The CDR3 consists of 14 residues. The germline CDR1 and CDR2 sequences are GTSNPN and SVGIG (reference sequence). CDR3 in amino acids: CAGRAKKINTEAFF. CDR3 bases: TGTGCGGGGAGGGCGAAGAAAATCAACACTGAAGCTTTCTTT.

This clonotype was seen a few times. The J gene is TRBJ2-1, the V gene TRBV4-3, with TRBD2 matching 10 bases. With V trimmed by 4 bases and J by 6 bases, 9 bases remained unmatched. The germline CDR1 and CDR2 sequences are LGHNA and YSLEER. The CDR3 length is 16 residues. The CDR3 is CASSPGITSGINEQFF. CDR3 in DNA: TGCGCCAGCAGCCCAGGGATCACTAGCGGGATCAATGAGCAGTTCTTC.